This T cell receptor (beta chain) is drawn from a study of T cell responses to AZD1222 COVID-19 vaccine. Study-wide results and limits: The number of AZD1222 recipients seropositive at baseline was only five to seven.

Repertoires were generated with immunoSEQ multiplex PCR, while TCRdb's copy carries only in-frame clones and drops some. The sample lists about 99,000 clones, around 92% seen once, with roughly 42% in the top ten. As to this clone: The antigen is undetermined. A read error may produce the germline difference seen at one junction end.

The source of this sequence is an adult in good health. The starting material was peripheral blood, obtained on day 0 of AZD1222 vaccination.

CDR3 sequence reads: CASSFRTGGSRGAVF. The CDR3 region has the DNA TGTGCCAGCAGTTTCCGGACAGGGGGCAGCCGGGGAGCTGTTTTT. This chain joins TRBV28 and TRBJ2-2; 11 nucleotides line up with TRBD1. This CDR3 contains 15 residues. Germline assignment: CDR1 MDHEN and CDR2 SYDVKM.